These T cell receptor beta chains were read from a single sample in a study of control samples from healthy donors and cancer patients. Sequenced by immunoSEQ multiplex PCR; TCRdb stores in-frame clones only, minus some. The sample records 70,000 to 90,000 clones, just under 95% being singletons. The specimen was blood. The receptors shown here come from a young woman in good health. Both conserved end residues are part of each CDR3. Fields, in order: clone size, D gene, CDR3 length, V gene, J gene, CDR3 protein, CDR3 DNA. The D gene is left open where the match is weak. Clone size appears in some rows only: once, few, many, or a class for an expanded clone.

>NA|NA|13|TRBV20-1|TRBJ2-1
CSASPGGYNEQFF
TGCAGTGCTAGTCCGGGTGGATACAATGAGCAGTTCTTC
>NA|NA|18|TRBV4-3|TRBJ2-6
CASSQVPAESSGANVLTF
TGCGCCAGCAGCCAAGTCCCCGCTGAGAGCTCTGGGGCCAACGTCCTGACTTTC
>NA|NA|13|TRBV5-6|TRBJ1-6
CASSFDLNSPLHF
TGTGCCAGCAGCTTCGACCTTAATTCACCCCTCCACTTT
>NA|NA|14|TRBV4-1|TRBJ1-1
CASSPGPMNTEAFF
TGCGCCAGCAGCCCGGGTCCCATGAACACTGAAGCTTTCTTT
>NA|TRBD2|16|TRBV5-4|TRBJ2-5
CASSSLTSGSRETQYF
TGTGCCAGCAGCTCCCTGACTAGCGGGAGCCGGGAGACCCAGTACTTC
>NA|NA|15|TRBV28|TRBJ1-1
CASRGFGGGNTEAFF
TGTGCCAGCAGGGGGTTCGGGGGCGGCAACACTGAAGCTTTCTTT
>NA|NA|13|TRBV18|TRBJ2-5
CASSKTEQETQYF
TGTGCCAGCTCAAAGACAGAACAAGAGACCCAGTACTTC
>NA|TRBD2|16|TRBV4-2|TRBJ2-7
CASSPRTSGRSGEQYF
TGTGCCAGCAGCCCCCGGACTAGCGGGAGGTCGGGCGAGCAGTACTTC
>NA|TRBD2|15|TRBV7-9|TRBJ2-1
CASSKLAGAYNEQFF
TGTGCCAGCAGCAAACTAGCGGGGGCCTACAATGAGCAGTTCTTC
>NA|TRBD2|17|TRBV7-9|TRBJ2-7
CASSLDLGLAGTYEQYF
TGTGCCAGCAGCCTCGACTTGGGACTAGCGGGCACCTACGAGCAGTACTTC
>NA|TRBD2|15|TRBV5-5|TRBJ2-7
CASSLARGGAYEQYF
TGTGCCAGCAGCTTGGCTCGCGGGGGTGCCTACGAGCAGTACTTC
>NA|NA|15|TRBV27|TRBJ2-2
CASSGLAINTGELFF
TGTGCCAGCAGTGGGCTAGCGATAAACACCGGGGAGCTGTTTTTT
>NA|NA|15|TRBV19|TRBJ1-2
CASSFTGFEPYGYTF
TGTGCCAGTAGTTTTACCGGATTCGAGCCCTATGGCTACACCTTC
>NA|NA|13|TRBV5-4|TRBJ1-2
CASSSRTEYGYTF
TGTGCCAGCAGCTCGAGGACAGAGTATGGCTACACCTTC
>NA|NA|13|TRBV7-9|TRBJ2-1
CASSFRGGDEQFF
TGTGCCAGCAGCTTCCGCGGTGGGGATGAGCAGTTCTTC
>NA|NA|12|TRBV28|TRBJ2-7
CASLSSSYEQYF
TGTGCCAGCCTATCTAGCTCCTACGAGCAGTACTTC
>NA|NA|15|TRBV6-2/TRBV6-3|TRBJ2-1
CASSYSSGPYNEQFF
TGTGCCAGCAGTTACTCTAGCGGACCCTACAATGAGCAGTTCTTC
>NA|NA|16|TRBV19|TRBJ1-1
CASKFGPGKVSTEAFF
TGTGCCAGTAAATTTGGGCCAGGGAAGGTGAGCACTGAAGCTTTCTTT
>NA|NA|13|TRBV4-1|TRBJ1-2
CASSQEGGWGYTF
TGCGCCAGCAGCCAAGAAGGGGGTTGGGGCTACACCTTC
>NA|TRBD1|18|TRBV7-8|TRBJ2-1
CASSLRSTGTGQYNEQFF
TGTGCCAGCAGCTTAAGATCGACCGGGACAGGACAGTACAATGAGCAGTTCTTC
>NA|NA|15|TRBV4-2|TRBJ2-1
CASSPPGAGHNEQFF
TGTGCCAGCAGCCCCCCTGGGGCGGGCCACAATGAGCAGTTCTTC
>NA|NA|17|TRBV5-8|TRBJ1-5
CASSFFGGYSRLQPQHF
TGTGCCAGCAGCTTTTTTGGGGGGTATTCTCGTCTCCAGCCCCAGCATTTT
>NA|NA|16|TRBV7-9|TRBJ2-1
CASSLATSATGNEQFF
TGTGCCAGCAGCTTAGCTACTAGCGCGACAGGCAATGAGCAGTTCTTC
>NA|NA|14|TRBV5-6|TRBJ2-5
CASSLFNSPETQYF
TGTGCCAGCAGCTTGTTTAACAGCCCAGAGACCCAGTACTTC
>once|TRBD1|15|TRBV5-1|TRBJ2-7
CASSATGAHSYEQYF
TGCGCCAGCAGCGCGACAGGGGCTCACTCCTACGAGCAGTACTTC
>NA|NA|14|TRBV14|TRBJ2-7
CASSQDLRGDEQYF
TGTGCCAGCAGCCAAGATCTAAGGGGGGACGAGCAGTACTTC
>NA|NA|15|TRBV13|TRBJ2-7
CASSWPGARTYEQYF
TGTGCCAGCAGCTGGCCCGGAGCCAGGACTTACGAGCAGTACTTC
>NA|NA|12|TRBV28|TRBJ2-7
CASSLRTSEQYF
TGTGCCAGCAGTTTAAGAACTTCCGAGCAGTACTTC
>few|NA|12|TRBV6-2/TRBV6-3|TRBJ2-7
CASSRSSYEQYF
TGTGCCAGCAGCCGAAGCTCCTACGAGCAGTACTTC
>NA|NA|14|TRBV7-2|TRBJ2-1
CASGGRASYNEQFF
TGTGCCAGCGGGGGGCGGGCTTCCTACAATGAGCAGTTCTTC
>NA|NA|18|TRBV7-9|TRBJ2-5
CASSLGTLGGHLQETQYF
TGTGCCAGCAGCCTAGGGACTCTGGGGGGGCATTTGCAAGAGACCCAGTACTTC
>once|TRBD1|15|TRBV18|TRBJ1-3
CASSRTTGDGNTIYF
TGTGCCAGCTCACGTACCACAGGGGATGGAAACACCATATATTTT
>NA|NA|15|TRBV11-2|TRBJ1-1
CASSSRITGNTEAFF
TGTGCCAGCAGCTCGCGGATTACAGGGAACACTGAAGCTTTCTTT
>once|NA|13|TRBV5-1|TRBJ1-1
CASSSGQLPEAFF
TGCGCCAGCAGCTCCGGACAGCTTCCTGAAGCTTTCTTT
>NA|NA|12|TRBV7-2|TRBJ2-3
CASSFSTDTQYF
TGTGCCAGCAGCTTCTCCACAGATACGCAGTATTTT
>NA|NA|14|TRBV4-1|TRBJ2-7
CASSQGTVLAEQYF
TGCGCCAGCAGCCAGGGGACAGTACTAGCCGAGCAGTACTTC
>NA|NA|15|TRBV20-1|TRBJ1-3
CSASPRNLYGNTIYF
TGCAGTGCTAGTCCTCGGAATCTGTACGGAAACACCATATATTTT
>NA|TRBD1|15|TRBV5-1|TRBJ2-2
CASSQDRAKTGELFF
TGCGCCAGCAGCCAGGACAGGGCAAAAACCGGGGAGCTGTTTTTT
>NA|NA|14|TRBV5-4|TRBJ2-2
CASSLGSNTGELFF
TGTGCCAGCAGCTTGGGCTCAAACACCGGGGAGCTGTTTTTT
>NA|NA|14|TRBV5-4|TRBJ1-4
CASSSPRTNEKLFF
TGTGCCAGCAGCTCGCCTCGAACTAATGAAAAACTGTTTTTT
>NA|NA|14|TRBV18|TRBJ1-5
CASSPPPGREPQHF
TGTGCCAGCTCACCACCCCCAGGGAGGGAGCCCCAGCATTTT
>NA|NA|14|TRBV11-3|TRBJ1-1
CASSLRGGNTEAFF
TGTGCCAGCAGCTTGCGGGGGGGGAACACTGAAGCTTTCTTT
>NA|NA|14|TRBV6-5|TRBJ2-3
CATISGISTDTQYF
TGTGCCACCATTAGCGGAATTAGCACAGATACGCAGTATTTT
>NA|NA|13|TRBV19|TRBJ1-5
CASSIRVNQPQHF
TGTGCCAGTAGTATCAGGGTCAATCAGCCCCAGCATTTT
>NA|NA|17|TRBV5-1|TRBJ2-4
CASSSTTSGLAKNIQYF
TGCGCCAGCAGCTCGACCACCTCGGGGCTAGCCAAAAACATTCAGTACTTC
>NA|NA|18|TRBV19|TRBJ1-5
CASSIYGALGYSNQPQHF
TGTGCCAGTAGTATTTATGGGGCACTAGGGTATAGCAATCAGCCCCAGCATTTT
>NA|TRBD1|15|TRBV19|TRBJ1-5
CASLGETGGYEPQHF
TGTGCCAGTCTTGGGGAGACAGGGGGCTATGAGCCCCAGCATTTT
>NA|NA|14|TRBV11-2|TRBJ1-6
CASSNVIYNSPLHF
TGTGCCAGCAGTAACGTGATCTATAATTCACCCCTCCACTTT
>NA|NA|8|TRBV2|TRBJ2-1
CANPLPFF
TGTGCCAACCCCCTACCTTTCTTC
>NA|TRBD2|17|TRBV18|TRBJ2-7
CASSPLSAGGLSYEQYF
TGTGCCAGCTCACCACTCTCGGCGGGAGGTTTGTCCTACGAGCAGTACTTC
>NA|NA|16|TRBV28|TRBJ1-5
CASSSTQGNSNQPQHF
TGTGCCAGCAGTTCGACACAGGGCAATAGCAATCAGCCCCAGCATTTT
>NA|NA|12|TRBV19|TRBJ2-3
CASSFLTDTQYF
TGTGCCAGTAGTTTTTTAACAGATACGCAGTATTTT
>NA|NA|13|TRBV3-1/TRBV3-2|TRBJ1-4
CASSQDNDGGIFF
TGTGCCAGCAGCCAAGACAACGACGGGGGAATTTTTTTT
>NA|NA|14|TRBV7-9|TRBJ2-7
CASSLGGGNYEQYF
TGTGCCAGCAGCTTAGGAGGGGGGAACTACGAGCAGTACTTC
>NA|NA|11|TRBV29-1|TRBJ2-1
CSVRGYDEQFF
TGCAGCGTTAGGGGTTACGATGAGCAGTTCTTC